This passage covers 5 T cell receptor beta chains from one sample sequenced in a study of T cells in Graves' hyperthyroidism and ophthalmopathy. It was RNA transcripts that yielded the amplified TCR beta CDR3 regions. Initially, a first-round RT-PCR of the TCR CDR3 employed the HTBI primer set. TCRdb itself ran the multiplex PCR reads through MiXCR, one entry per CDR3 protein. Among 750,000 to 950,000 distinct CDR3 sequences listed, roughly 40% were seen once. Material: blood. The origin of the receptors is a man younger than 30 with Graves' hyperthyroidism.

This clonotype was seen a few times. The chain has TRBV12-3 or TRBV12-4 and TRBJ1-2; D not resolved. Trimming took off 7 bases at V and 6 bases at J, with 12 bases between the two ends. The CDR3 totals 12 residues. The CDR3 region is CASKWGGDGYTF. CDR3 sequence (DNA): TGTGCCAGCAAATGGGGAGGTGATGGCTACACCTTC.

This clonotype was found a few times. Here the CDR3 DNA reads TGTGCCAGCAGCTTACAGGGACAGGGGGCTTCCGAAGCTTTCTTT. Translation: CASSLQGQGASEAFF. The chain employs TRBV7-2 and TRBJ1-1, with 12 bases identical to TRBD1. After removal of 2 bases from V and 8 bases from J, the junction contained 6 bases not matched to a gene. The germline gives CDR1 SGHTA, CDR2 FQGNSA. There are 15 residues in the CDR3.

This clonotype was recorded a few times. The chain is built from TRBV20-1 and TRBJ1-3; no reliable D call. CDR1 and CDR2 (germline): DFQATT, SNEGSKA (reference sequence). The V end was cut by 3 bases, the J end by 4 bases, with 13 bases between. There are 14 residues in the CDR3. CDR3 bases: TGCAGTGCTAGTTTCGCGGGAGGGGGAAACACCATATATTTT. It specifies CSASFAGGGNTIYF.

This chain links TRBV29-1 with TRBJ2-5; 16 nucleotides agree with TRBD2. Germline CDR1 is SQVTM and CDR2 is ANQGSEA. This CDR3 is built from 18 residues. The J segment lost 2 bases and the V segment lost 5 bases, leaving 11 bases of the junction unmatched. CDR3 sequence reads: CSVRGLAGGPLYQETQYF. CDR3 nucleotide sequence: TGCAGCGTTAGGGGACTAGCGGGGGGGCCGCTTTATCAAGAGACCCAGTACTTC.

This clonotype occurred many times. V gene TRBV2 combines with J gene TRBJ1-1; 8 positions agree with TRBD1. Germline V gene sequence: CDR1 SNHLY, CDR2 FYNNEI. The CDR3 runs 14 residues. V lost 8 bases and J lost 5; bases outside the gene matches: 10. The CDR3 here is CASPEDREGTEAFF. Written as DNA, the CDR3 is TGTGCCAGCCCGGAGGACAGGGAGGGTACTGAAGCTTTCTTT.